Sequencing of this T cell receptor (beta chain) was carried out in a study of T cell clonality in common variable immunodeficiency (dated by TCRdb to the mid-2010s). Most of the CVID patients and most of the healthy controls were of Caucasian heritage. Heparinized peripheral whole blood samples of roughly 5 to 9 ml were obtained from each donor. Genomic DNA from adults with common variable immune deficiency (CVID) and from healthy adult controls was used for sequencing of TCRbeta CDR3 repertoires. The control group was made up of approximately 22 healthy adult volunteers (10 male and around 12 female) whose ages ranged from about 20 to 66 years, with a mean age of approximately 35. Diluted blood was density-centrifuged over Hypaque 1077 or Ficoll-Paque to isolate peripheral blood mononuclear cells. Genomic DNA was extracted from unsorted mononuclear cells by Qiagen column purification or by a centrifugation-based method.

The germline V gene provides CDR1 SGHRS and CDR2 YFSETQ. Including cysteine and phenylalanine, the CDR3 has 20 amino acids. Of the CDR3's DNA, 51 bases were read; they are in frame from base 1. For this chain, trimming is 1 base at the V end and 3 bases at the J end, and the number of junction bases without a gene match is 19. CVID samples and control samples contributed equivalent amounts of genomic DNA as sequencing input. For every sample, a 60 bp segment covering the rearranged TCRbeta CDR3 region was amplified and then sequenced. The immunoSEQ assay, a bias-corrected multiplex PCR with high-throughput sequencing, was employed for TCRbeta amplification. For the original study's pipeline: Each unique nucleotide sequence was treated as a clone and annotated with V, D and J genes, copy number and frequency. Sequences were labeled productive if in frame, and non-productive if out of frame or containing stop codons. As previously described, clonality was computed from Shannon's entropy. The predicted amino acid sequences of productive clones were used to derive the mean CDR3 Kyte-Doolittle hydropathy. Using the R hclust function, scaled V gene usage was clustered hierarchically with Manhattan distance and complete linkage. To assess clone sharing by CDR3 amino acid sequence, 12 repertoires per group were resampled over 100 rounds. The repertoires were screened for some 69 published EBV-specific TCRbeta sequences and 245 published CMV-specific TCRbeta sequences. After two CVID samples that produced fewer than 10,000 sequences were dropped from the analysis, 42 CVID repertoires remained. The table was pulled from immuneACCESS by TCRdb, which kept in-frame rearrangements only. Such tables lose some clones; where checked, under half of the loss comes from unresolved V genes, and the rest has no known cause. D and trimming come from the DNA, and the V and J calls and clone size come from that table. The sample has about 74,000 clones on record, with no singletons. Approximately 0.8% of the sample is taken by the ten largest.

This clone appeared many times. It has no known antigen specificity. The CDR3 end lies 3 residues beyond the end of the read and is filled in from the germline J gene. Study-wide findings and limitations: The authors noted that sequencing repertoires of T cell subpopulations would be needed to clarify what caused the increased clonality in CVID. Increased TCRbeta clonality was found in CVID subjects compared with healthy controls (t-test p = 0.018), with the increase being most characteristic of about a third of subjects. Differences among patients in the CVID cohort limited the correlations between repertoire features and clinical complications. Healthy controls shared more TCRbeta clones with each other than CVID subjects shared among themselves (p < 0.0001). Even though DNA input was equal, the average per sample came to about 81,820 unique sequences for controls compared with roughly 30,000 for CVID samples. Fewer deletions and N-nucleotide insertions were reportedly observed in CVID TCRbeta sequences, and highly modified clones with 13 or more V deletions were reportedly absent from CVID TCRbeta sequences.

Sample: peripheral blood mononuclear cells. This sequence was found in a person between 18 and 69 years old in good health. This sequence uses TRBV5-1 and TRBJ2-5; 9 bases in the middle match TRBD2. CDR3 bases read: TGCGCCAGCAGCTTGTCCCCGATCAGGGGGGCTAGCGGGGTCGAAGAGACC. Its translation reads: CASSLSPIRGASGVEET. The entire CDR3 is CASSLSPIRGASGVEETQYF. With the rest looked up from the reference TRBV5-1 and TRBJ2-5 genes rather than sequenced, the full variable domain is KAGVTQTPRYLIKTRGQQVTLSCSPISGHRSVSWYQQTPGQGLQFLFEYFSETQRNKGNFPGRFSGRQFSNSRSEMNVSTLELGDSALYLCASSLSPIRGASGVEETQYFGPGTRLLVL.